Listed here is a single T cell receptor (beta chain). Antigen unknown. After removal of 4 bases from V and 3 bases from J, the junction contained 9 bases not matched to a gene. CDR1 is SGHNT, CDR2 YYREEE, per germline (reference sequence). This CDR3 is 17 amino acids long. The assay was immunoSEQ multiplex PCR, and TCRdb's table has in-frame clones only and misses some. The data hold about 120,000 clones, with over 75% observed a single time. These data are taken from a study of T cell responses to AZD1222 COVID-19 vaccine. General study points: Baseline serology detected seropositivity in only six AZD1222 recipients. Clonal diversity was possibly underestimated, and white British individuals and females predominated among donors. Repertoires were obtained only post-peak T cell response.

The chain uses TRBV5-4 and TRBJ2-3; 12 nucleotides agree with TRBD2. The sequencing used peripheral blood, collected on day 0 of AZD1222 vaccination. This receptor was taken from an adult in good health. CDR3 in amino acids: CASSPNLAGGRTDTQYF. The DNA of the CDR3 is TGTGCCAGCAGCCCCAATCTAGCGGGAGGGCGGACAGATACGCAGTATTTT.